This passage covers 3 T cell receptor beta chains from one sample sequenced in a study of PD-1 blockade in classical Hodgkin lymphoma. Data came from immunoSEQ multiplex PCR; TCRdb stores just in-frame clones and leaves some out. The sample contains under 110,000 clones, roughly 89% of which appear only once. Exposure to brentuximab vedotin varied, and each patient had relapsed following autologous stem cell transplantation. This material consisted of peripheral blood mononuclear cells (PBMCs), taken before the second cycle of nivolumab. These receptors all stem from a human donor with classical Hodgkin lymphoma.

The genes are TRBV18 and TRBJ2-7; 12 bases agree with TRBD2. Germline CDR1 is KGHSH and CDR2 is LQKENI. This CDR3 has 16 amino acids. V gave up 6 bases and J gave up 2 bases; unmatched junction bases: 8. CDR3 sequence: CASSRGLAGSTYEQYF. The DNA for the CDR3 is TGTGCCAGCTCGCGTGGACTAGCGGGGTCAACCTACGAGCAGTACTTC.

The chain combines TRBV10-3 with TRBJ1-3, with TRBD1 matching over 8 bases. The CDR3 sequence is 15 residues long. J gave up 4 bases and V 8 bases, and 10 bases lay outside the gene matches. Per the germline V gene, CDR1 is ENHRY and CDR2 is SYGVKD. CDR3 amino acids: CAIRPLTGAGNTIYF. DNA of the CDR3: TGTGCCATCCGCCCACTGACAGGGGCAGGAAACACCATATATTTT.

The rearrangement links TRBV6-1 to TRBJ1-2; D may be TRBD1 (5 bases). The germline V gene encodes CDR1 MNHNS and CDR2 SASEGT. The germline V and J ends were trimmed by 3 bases and 3 bases, with 14 bases remaining between them. This CDR3 has 15 residues. The chain's CDR3 is CASSEGLYSYYGYTF. The CDR3 bases are TGTGCCAGCAGTGAGGGGCTTTACAGCTACTATGGCTACACCTTC.